A single sample gave rise to the 27 T cell receptor beta chains below, sequenced in a study of shared clonotypes between healthy human individuals. The assay was immunoSEQ multiplex PCR, and TCRdb's table has in-frame clones only and misses some. Of hundreds of thousands of clones listed, 55% to 75% are singletons. The specimen sequenced was memory CD4+ T cells sorted from blood. The subset here: CD45RA-negative fraction. These receptors all come from a woman aged 30 to 39 in good health.

The genes are TRBV28 and TRBJ1-5; a weak D match, TRBD1 (6 bases). The germline V and J ends were trimmed by 2 bases and 3 bases, with 20 bases remaining between them. This CDR3 spans 18 amino acids. Germline CDR1 reads MDHEN; CDR2 reads SYDVKM. The DNA for the CDR3 is TGTGCCAGCAGTTTAGGCCGCTTAACAGGGAGGTTCAATCAGCCCCAGCATTTT. Translated, it gives CASSLGRLTGRFNQPQHF.

V gene TRBV19 combines with J gene TRBJ2-2; 7 nucleotides line up with TRBD1. Germline loops: CDR1 LNHDA, CDR2 SQIVND (reference sequence). J lost 0 bases, V lost 3 bases, and 1 base had no gene match. The CDR3 is made up of 15 amino acids. In nucleotides, the CDR3 is TGTGCCAGTAGTATGGGACAGTCGAACACCGGGGAGCTGTTTTTT. Protein product: CASSMGQSNTGELFF. Drawing the rest from reference TRBV19 and TRBJ2-2, the complete variable domain is DGGITQSPKYLFRKEGQNVTLSCEQNLNHDAMYWYRQDPGQGLRLIYYSQIVNDFQKGDIAEGYSVSREKKESFPLTVTSAQKNPTAFYLCASSMGQSNTGELFFGEGSRLTVL.

The chain has TRBV20-1 and TRBJ1-4; D call uncertain. Germline lookup yields CDR1 DFQATT and CDR2 SNEGSKA (reference sequence). V was shortened by 3 bases and J by 7 bases, with 6 bases between the two germline ends. There are 11 residues in the CDR3. This chain's CDR3 is CSARLGEKLFF. CDR3 coding DNA: TGCAGTGCTAGGTTGGGTGAAAAACTGTTTTTT.

The chain joins TRBV18 to TRBJ1-2, with D tentatively TRBD1 (5 bases). V was clipped by 5 bases and J by 1 base, with 5 bases between them. The CDR3 runs 12 residues. The V gene's germline CDR1 is KGHSH and CDR2 LQKENI. Here the CDR3 DNA reads TGTGCCAGCTCAGACAGTAACTATGGCTACACCTTC. Translation gives CASSDSNYGYTF.

J is TRBJ2-1 and V is TRBV15, with D possibly matching TRBD2 (5 bases). The germline CDR1 and CDR2 sequences are LNHNV and YYDKDF (reference sequence). The CDR3 extends over 11 amino acids. DNA of the CDR3: TGTGGCATCTTAGGCGGGAATGAGCAGTTCTTC. This translates into CGILGGNEQFF.

The V call is TRBV5-1, the J call TRBJ2-2; 11 bases line up with TRBD2. V lost 4 bases, J lost 0 bases, and 5 bases stayed unmatched. Germline assignment: CDR1 SGHRS and CDR2 YFSETQ. The CDR3 loop spans 17 amino acids. CDR3 protein: CASSLPGLAANTGELFF. CDR3 bases: TGCGCCAGCAGCCTACCGGGACTAGCGGCGAACACCGGGGAGCTGTTTTTT. Combining the CDR3 with reference TRBV5-1 and TRBJ2-2 gives the whole variable domain KAGVTQTPRYLIKTRGQQVTLSCSPISGHRSVSWYQQTPGQGLQFLFEYFSETQRNKGNFPGRFSGRQFSNSRSEMNVSTLELGDSALYLCASSLPGLAANTGELFFGEGSRLTVL.

The chain is built from TRBV10-2 and TRBJ1-2; D is ambiguous. CDR3 size: 14 residues. V was clipped by 2 bases and J by 4 bases, with 11 bases between them. CDR1 is WSHSY, CDR2 SAAADI, per germline. The CDR3 nucleotides read TGCGCCAGCAGTGAGACGATGGGGAGCTATGGCTACACCTTC. Amino acid sequence: CASSETMGSYGYTF.

V and J are TRBV10-2 and TRBJ2-2; D not certain. The CDR3 sequence is 14 residues long. CDR1 WSHSY and CDR2 SAAADI come from the germline V gene. The germline V and J ends were trimmed by 8 bases and 1 base, with 11 bases remaining between them. The CDR3 sequence: CASERDRNTGELFF. The CDR3, as DNA: TGCGCCAGCGAACGTGACCGGAACACCGGGGAGCTGTTTTTT.

Only a few counts were recorded for this clone. The V call is TRBV2, the J call TRBJ2-7, with TRBD2 matching 8 bases. The V segment lost 6 bases and the J segment 2 bases; nucleotides outside the gene matches: 9. This CDR3 spans 15 amino acids. Germline V gene sequence: CDR1 SNHLY, CDR2 FYNNEI. The CDR3 spells CASSSPSGGTYEQYF. The CDR3 DNA reads as TGTGCCAGCAGCTCCCCAAGCGGGGGTACCTACGAGCAGTACTTC.

This clone was counted a few times. V is TRBV2 and J is TRBJ1-2, with D maybe TRBD1 (6 bases). Trimming stripped 4 bases from V and 7 bases from J, with 13 bases between. CDR1 SNHLY and CDR2 FYNNEI come from the germline V gene. The CDR3 runs to 13 residues. The CDR3, as DNA: TGTGCCAGCAGTGCGACAGGTGGGGCTGGCTACACCTTC. Residues: CASSATGGAGYTF.

This clone was seen only a few times. Other DNA sequences in the sample encode the same CDR3. The gene calls are TRBV28 and TRBJ1-5; D is undetermined. This CDR3 comprises 13 residues. Trimming pared 6 bases from V and 0 bases from J, leaving 6 bases between. Germline V gives CDR1 MDHEN, CDR2 SYDVKM. CDR3: CASSLYSNQPQHF. CDR3 sequence (DNA): TGTGCCAGCAGCCTATATAGCAATCAGCCCCAGCATTTT.

The chain recombines TRBV11-2 with TRBJ2-7; possibly TRBD2 for D (5 bases). The CDR3 length is 14 residues. Germline CDR1 SGHAT, CDR2 FQNNGV. Trimming removed 3 bases at V and 6 bases at J, with 15 bases between. The CDR3 region has the DNA TGTGCCAGCAGCTTGCCCGGCCCGGGAAGCGAGCAGTACTTC. Protein product: CASSLPGPGSEQYF.

The sample holds one count of this clone. This rearrangement joins TRBV18 to TRBJ2-7; no reliable D call. CDR3 length equals 14 residues. From germline, CDR1 is KGHSH and CDR2 LQKENI. Deletions cut 6 bases from V and 3 bases from J, with 15 bases between. Here the CDR3 DNA reads TGTGCCAGCTCCCCTTTGACGCTTGTCTACGAGCAGTACTTC. Translated: CASSPLTLVYEQYF.

This clone was counted many times. This chain connects TRBV7-6 to TRBJ2-1; perhaps TRBD2 as D (9 bases). The length of the CDR3 is 18 residues. V was shortened by 1 base and J by 5 bases, with 21 bases between the two germline ends. Germline CDR1 and CDR2: SGHVS and FNYEAQ. This chain's CDR3 is CASSLEAGGTRGHNEQFF. CDR3 nucleotides: TGTGCCAGCAGCTTAGAAGCGGGAGGTACCAGGGGGCACAATGAGCAGTTCTTC.

The chain combines TRBV7-9 with TRBJ1-2; no clear D gene. V was trimmed by 7 bases and J by 3 bases, leaving 12 bases between them. Per germline, CDR1 SEHNR and CDR2 FQNEAQ (reference sequence). This CDR3 spans 13 amino acids. CDR3: CASNLLTDYGYTF. In DNA, the CDR3 is TGTGCCAGCAACCTCTTGACTGACTATGGCTACACCTTC.

The chain employs TRBV5-1 and TRBJ2-2, with D maybe TRBD1 (6 bases). The CDR3 has 15 residues. Germline V gene data show CDR1 as SGHRS and CDR2 as YFSETQ. Trimming took off 0 bases at V and 0 bases at J, with 6 bases between the two ends. CDR3 coding DNA: TGCGCCAGCAGCTTGGGGACAGCGAACACCGGGGAGCTGTTTTTT. Residues: CASSLGTANTGELFF.

V is TRBV5-1 and J is TRBJ2-4; D gene unclear. The CDR3 is 12 residues long. The V gene lost 8 bases and the J gene lost 0 bases, with 6 bases spanning the gap. The germline V gene encodes CDR1 SGHRS and CDR2 YFSETQ. The CDR3 here is CARPRAKNIQYF. For the CDR3, the DNA is TGCGCCAGGCCCAGAGCCAAAAACATTCAGTACTTC.

The chain carries TRBV6-6 and TRBJ2-3, with a weak D call TRBD2 (6 bases). This CDR3 comprises 15 residues. Germline V gives CDR1 MNHNY, CDR2 SVGAGI (reference sequence). V lost 4 bases and J lost 1, with 12 bases in between. The chain's CDR3 is CASSFSGLGTDTQYF. Here the CDR3 DNA reads TGTGCCAGCAGTTTTTCGGGACTCGGCACAGATACGCAGTATTTT.

Remarks on this clone: This sample also contains other DNA sequences that code for the same CDR3. The gene calls are TRBV5-1 and TRBJ2-7, with D perhaps given as TRBD1 or TRBD2 (5 bases each). Germline values: CDR1 SGHRS, CDR2 YFSETQ. V was clipped by 0 bases and J by 1 base, with 8 bases between them. The length of the CDR3 is 14 residues. The CDR3 sequence is CASSLGGGSYEQYF. The CDR3 coding sequence is TGCGCCAGCAGCTTGGGTGGGGGTTCCTACGAGCAGTACTTC.

This rearrangement joins TRBV27 to TRBJ1-5; D is unclear. Germline CDR1 MNHEY, CDR2 SMNVEV (reference sequence). This CDR3 contains 13 residues. V lost 4 bases to trimming and J lost 5 bases, with 9 bases between them. In nucleotides, the CDR3 is TGTGCCAGCAGTTACCGCCTCTATCAGCCCCAGCATTTT. Amino acid sequence: CASSYRLYQPQHF.

For this clone: Other DNA sequences in the sample encode the same CDR3. This chain links TRBV2 with TRBJ2-7, with unresolved D. This CDR3 comprises 12 residues. Germline CDR1 is SNHLY and CDR2 is FYNNEI. V was shortened by 4 bases and J by 4 bases, with 8 bases between the two germline ends. CDR3 region: CASSVSAYEQYF. In DNA form, the CDR3 reads TGTGCCAGCAGTGTTTCGGCTTACGAGCAGTACTTC.

This sequence joins TRBV14 and TRBJ2-3; no firm D call. Trimming stripped 1 base from V and 2 bases from J, with 16 bases between. The CDR3 covers 17 residues. Germline V gives CDR1 SGHDN, CDR2 FVKESK. The CDR3 loop is CASSQVPGWLDTDTQYF. CDR3 DNA sequence: TGTGCCAGCAGCCAAGTTCCTGGATGGCTCGACACAGATACGCAGTATTTT.

The count of this clone is one. The CDR3 DNA is TGTGCCAGCAGCCAAGGACTAGCGGGAGGGCCCGCAGATACGCAGTATTTT. This codes for CASSQGLAGGPADTQYF. The rearrangement joins TRBV4-2 to TRBJ2-3; 14 nucleotides agree with TRBD2. Germline-derived CDR1 and CDR2 are LGHNA and YNFKEQ. V trimming: 1 base; J trimming: 4 bases; junction bases outside the gene matches: 4. The CDR3 extends over 17 amino acids.

J is TRBJ2-3 and V is TRBV7-9, with TRBD1 identical over 9 bases. This CDR3 region has 11 residues. After removal of 8 bases from V and 11 bases from J, the junction contained 5 bases not matched to a gene. In germline, CDR1 is SEHNR, CDR2 FQNEAQ (reference sequence). Here the CDR3 reads CASSRQGEQYF. CDR3 nucleotide sequence: TGTGCCAGCTCACGACAGGGGGAGCAGTATTTT.

The sample holds a few counts of this clone. The chain links TRBV2 to TRBJ1-2; TRBD1 is a possible D gene (6 bases). V was clipped by 6 bases and J by 12 bases, with 14 bases between them. This CDR3 is built from 11 residues. The germline CDR1 and CDR2 sequences are SNHLY and FYNNEI. The CDR3: CASSYRVRDTF. The CDR3 DNA sequence: TGTGCCAGCAGCTACAGGGTGAGGGACACCTTC.

This chain uses TRBV5-4 with TRBJ2-2, with D perhaps matching TRBD2 (6 bases). The CDR3 is made up of 17 amino acids. Trimming removed 3 bases from V and 2 bases from J, with 17 bases in between. Germline values: CDR1 SGHNT, CDR2 YYREEE (reference sequence). CDR3 sequence reads: CASSWGVGATNTGELFF. The CDR3 DNA reads TGTGCCAGCAGCTGGGGGGTAGGGGCGACCAACACCGGGGAGCTGTTTTTT.

The chain couples TRBV18 to TRBJ1-4; the D is unclear. This CDR3 is 13 amino acids long. Trimming took 5 bases from V and 8 from J, leaving 12 bases between them. In germline, CDR1 is KGHSH, CDR2 LQKENI. CDR3 loop: CASSSTMGEKLFF. The CDR3 DNA is TGTGCCAGCTCATCTACTATGGGGGAAAAACTGTTTTTT.